The 10 T cell receptor beta chains below were found in one sample sequenced in a study of spatial heterogeneity in lung cancer. MiXCR, run by TCRdb on the 5' RACE reads, gives a single entry per CDR3 protein. Here the sample spans 20,000 to 25,000 distinct CDR3 sequences, 5% to 7.5% being singletons. Their antigen targets remain unknown. Whole-study findings and limits: Counts of expanded alpha and beta TCRs within tumors tracked the tumor nonsynonymous mutation count.

As for time point: sample taken at primary tumor resection. The sample was lung tumor tissue, taken at surgery. The receptors shown here come from a male donor with early-stage non-small cell lung cancer.

This clonotype was seen repeatedly, ten times or more. The V and J genes are TRBV11-2 and TRBJ1-5, with D perhaps TRBD1 (6 bases). This CDR3 is 14 amino acids long. Germline CDR1 reads SGHAT; CDR2 reads FQNNGV. V gave up 5 bases and J gave up 2 bases, with 10 bases separating them. CDR3: CASSQGTGNQPQHF. As DNA, the CDR3 is TGTGCCAGCAGCCAGGGGACGGGCAATCAGCCCCAGCATTTT. The full variable domain, completed using reference TRBV11-2 and TRBJ1-5, is EAGVAQSPRYKIIEKRQSVAFWCNPISGHATLYWYQQILGQGPKLLIQFQNNGVVDDSQLPKDRFSAERLKGVDSTLKIQPAKLEDSAVYLCASSQGTGNQPQHFGDGTRLSIL.

By share, this clonotype counts as medium-sized. The CDR3 reads CASSYSGTGTNEQFF. The DNA for the CDR3 is TGTGCCAGCAGCTACTCCGGGACAGGGACGAATGAGCAGTTCTTC. The chain employs TRBV7-8 and TRBJ2-1, with TRBD1 matching 9 bases. The ends lost 4 bases at V and 7 bases at J; junction bases unmatched: 8. The CDR3 totals 15 residues. CDR1 is SGHVS and CDR2 is FQNEAQ in the germline V gene.

This clonotype was seen at least ten times. Here the CDR3 DNA reads TGTGCCAGCAGCCTGCAGGGGATCAATCAGCCCCAGCATTTT. Encoded protein: CASSLQGINQPQHF. This sequence joins TRBV5-6 and TRBJ1-5; D perhaps matches TRBD1 (6 bases). The CDR3 has 14 amino acids. The V gene lost 4 bases and the J gene lost 3 bases, with 11 bases spanning the gap. Per the germline V gene, CDR1 is SGHDT and CDR2 is YYEEEE.

This clonotype came up many times. The V and J genes are TRBV6-1 and TRBJ2-3; tentatively, D is TRBD2 (7 bases). This CDR3 contains 14 residues. CDR1 and CDR2 from the germline V gene are MNHNS and SASEGT. V was trimmed by 4 bases and J by 6 bases, leaving 14 bases between them. The CDR3 DNA reads as TGTGCCAGCAGTGGGATTGGGGGGGCGGATACGCAGTATTTT. It translates to CASSGIGGADTQYF.

Ten or more counts support this clonotype. A much larger clone differs by one base, so this may be a read error. This rearrangement joins TRBV7-2 to TRBJ1-4, with D perhaps TRBD1 (5 bases). The CDR3 runs 15 residues. CDR1 and CDR2 from the germline V gene are SGHTA and FQGNSA. DNA of the CDR3: TGTGCCAGCAGCTTAGCGGGCAGGGAATATGAAAGACTGTTTTTT. It encodes CASSLAGREYERLFF. Combining the CDR3 with reference TRBV7-2 and TRBJ1-4 gives the whole variable domain GAGVSQSPSNKVTEKGKDVELRCDPISGHTALYWYRQSLGQGLEFLIYFQGNSAPDKSGLPSDRFSAERTGGSVSTLTIQRTQQEDSAVYLCASSLAGREYERLFFGSGTQLSVL.

Within the sample, this clonotype is medium-sized. V is TRBV6-2 or TRBV6-3 and J is TRBJ1-2, with D possibly matching TRBD1 (5 bases). Germline loops: CDR1 MNHEY, CDR2 SVGEGT. V was trimmed by 5 bases and J by 5 bases, leaving 12 bases between them. CDR3 length equals 13 residues. The CDR3 DNA reads as TGTGCCAGCAGTCTCGGCGGGACGTATGGCTACACCTTC. Residues: CASSLGGTYGYTF.

This clonotype was detected ten times or more. The chain joins TRBV6-5 to TRBJ1-1; maybe TRBD1 (5 bases). The CDR3 has 16 amino acids. The V gene's germline CDR1 is MNHEY and CDR2 SVGAGI. Trimming removed 2 bases at V and 0 bases at J, with 13 bases between. The CDR3 spells CASSYGRELLNTEAFF. The DNA of the CDR3 is TGTGCCAGCAGTTACGGCAGGGAACTTTTGAACACTGAAGCTTTCTTT.

The rearrangement uses TRBV28 and TRBJ2-5; the match to TRBD2 covers 7 bases. The CDR3 has 15 amino acids. CDR1 and CDR2 from the germline V gene are MDHEN and SYDVKM. V lost 5 bases to trimming and J lost 7 bases; unmatched junction nucleotides: 13. The CDR3 sequence: CASSTPGPSGGTQYF. The CDR3 DNA sequence: TGTGCCAGCAGTACTCCGGGGCCCTCGGGGGGGACCCAGTACTTC.

This clonotype was counted many times. The V gene is TRBV3-1, the J gene TRBJ1-1, with D maybe TRBD1 (6 bases). Germline assignment: CDR1 LGHDT and CDR2 YNNKEL (reference sequence). The CDR3 runs 14 residues. The V gene lost 2 bases and the J gene lost 3 bases, with 10 bases spanning the gap. In DNA, the CDR3 is TGTGCCAGCAGCCAACGGGGGGCGGACACTGAAGCTTTCTTT. Its protein product is CASSQRGADTEAFF.

The sample holds many counts of this clonotype. This sequence joins TRBV24-1 and TRBJ2-1; 11 positions agree with TRBD2. CDR1 and CDR2 from the germline V gene are KGHDR and SFDVKD. The CDR3 runs 15 residues. The V and J ends lost 1 base and 7 bases, in that order; junction bases with no gene match: 2. CDR3: CATSDFTSGGNEQFF. The CDR3, as DNA: TGTGCCACCAGTGATTTTACTAGCGGGGGTAATGAGCAGTTCTTC.